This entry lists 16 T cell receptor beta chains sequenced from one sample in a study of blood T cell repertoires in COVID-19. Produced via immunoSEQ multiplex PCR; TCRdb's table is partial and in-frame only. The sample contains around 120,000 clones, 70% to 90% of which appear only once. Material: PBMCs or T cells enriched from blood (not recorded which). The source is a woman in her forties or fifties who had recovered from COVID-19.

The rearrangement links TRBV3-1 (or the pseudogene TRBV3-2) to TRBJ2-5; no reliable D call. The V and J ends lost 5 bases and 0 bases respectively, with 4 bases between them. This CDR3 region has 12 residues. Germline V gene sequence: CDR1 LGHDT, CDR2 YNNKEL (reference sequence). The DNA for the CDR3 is TGTGCCAGCAGCGCTAACCAAGAGACCCAGTACTTC. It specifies CASSANQETQYF.

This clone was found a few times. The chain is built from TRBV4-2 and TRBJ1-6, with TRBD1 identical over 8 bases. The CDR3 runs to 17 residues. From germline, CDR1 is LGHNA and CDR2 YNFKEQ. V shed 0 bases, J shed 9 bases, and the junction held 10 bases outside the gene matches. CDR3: CASSQDTPGGLSSPLHF. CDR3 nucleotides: TGTGCCAGCAGCCAAGATACCCCAGGGGGCCTGAGTTCACCCCTCCACTTT.

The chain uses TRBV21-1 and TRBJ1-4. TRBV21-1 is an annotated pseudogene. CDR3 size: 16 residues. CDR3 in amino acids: CASSKKMRDPNEKLFF. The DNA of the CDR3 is TGTGCCAGCAGCAAAAAAATGAGGGATCCCAATGAAAAACTGTTTTTT.

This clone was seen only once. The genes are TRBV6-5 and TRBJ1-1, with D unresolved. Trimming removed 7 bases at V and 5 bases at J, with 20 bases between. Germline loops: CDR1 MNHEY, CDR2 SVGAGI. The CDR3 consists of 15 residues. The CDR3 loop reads CASNREPITGTEAFF. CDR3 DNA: TGTGCCAGCAACCGAGAGCCCATCACGGGGACTGAAGCTTTCTTT.

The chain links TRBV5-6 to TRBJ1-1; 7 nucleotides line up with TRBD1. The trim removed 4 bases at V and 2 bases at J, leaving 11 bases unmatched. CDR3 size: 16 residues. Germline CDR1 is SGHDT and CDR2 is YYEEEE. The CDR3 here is CASSQPNRGANTEAFF. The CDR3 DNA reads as TGTGCCAGCAGCCAACCAAACAGGGGTGCTAACACTGAAGCTTTCTTT.

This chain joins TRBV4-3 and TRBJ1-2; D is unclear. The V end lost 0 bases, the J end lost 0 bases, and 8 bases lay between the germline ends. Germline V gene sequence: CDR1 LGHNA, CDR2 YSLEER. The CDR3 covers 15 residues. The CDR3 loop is CASSQDPQANYGYTF. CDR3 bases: TGCGCCAGCAGCCAAGATCCACAAGCTAACTATGGCTACACCTTC.

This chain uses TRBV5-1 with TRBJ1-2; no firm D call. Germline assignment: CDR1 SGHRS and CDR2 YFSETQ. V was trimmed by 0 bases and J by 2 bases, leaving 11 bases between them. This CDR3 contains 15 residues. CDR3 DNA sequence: TGCGCCAGCAGCTTGGAAGGCAGGATAAACTATGGCTACACCTTC. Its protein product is CASSLEGRINYGYTF.

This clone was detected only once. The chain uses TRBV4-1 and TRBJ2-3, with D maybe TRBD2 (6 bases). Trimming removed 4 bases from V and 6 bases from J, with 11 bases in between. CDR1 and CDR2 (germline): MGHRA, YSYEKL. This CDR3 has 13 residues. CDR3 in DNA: TGCGCCAGCAGCCTGGGACTTTGGGATACGCAGTATTTT. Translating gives CASSLGLWDTQYF.

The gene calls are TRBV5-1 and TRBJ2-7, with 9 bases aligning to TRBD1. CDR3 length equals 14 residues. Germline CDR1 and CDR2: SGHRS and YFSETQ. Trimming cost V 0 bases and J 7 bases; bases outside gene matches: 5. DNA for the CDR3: TGCGCCAGCAGCTTGGGAGACAGGGGGGGAGAGCAGTACTTC. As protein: CASSLGDRGGEQYF.

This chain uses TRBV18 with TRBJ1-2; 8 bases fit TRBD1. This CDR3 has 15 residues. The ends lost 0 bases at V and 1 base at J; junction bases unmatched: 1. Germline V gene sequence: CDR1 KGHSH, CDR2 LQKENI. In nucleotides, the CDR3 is TGTGCCAGCTCACCACCGACAGGGGTTAACTATGGCTACACCTTC. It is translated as CASSPPTGVNYGYTF.

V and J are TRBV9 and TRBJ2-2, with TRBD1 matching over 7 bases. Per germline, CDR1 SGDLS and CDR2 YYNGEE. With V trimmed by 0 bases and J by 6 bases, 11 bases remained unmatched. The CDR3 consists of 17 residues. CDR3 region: CASSVAGQGVVAGELFF. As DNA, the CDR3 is TGTGCCAGCAGCGTAGCCGGGCAGGGGGTAGTCGCCGGGGAGCTGTTTTTT. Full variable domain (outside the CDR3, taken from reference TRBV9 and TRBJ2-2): DSGVTQTPKHLITATGQRVTLRCSPRSGDLSVYWYQQSLDQGLQFLIQYYNGEERAKGNILERFSAQQFPDLHSELNLSSLELGDSALYFCASSVAGQGVVAGELFFGEGSRLTVL.

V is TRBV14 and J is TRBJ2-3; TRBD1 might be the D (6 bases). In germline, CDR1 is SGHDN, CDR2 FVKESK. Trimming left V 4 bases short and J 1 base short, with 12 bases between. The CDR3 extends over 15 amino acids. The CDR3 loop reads CASSRGHRGTDTQYF. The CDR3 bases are TGTGCCAGCAGCCGGGGACATCGGGGCACAGATACGCAGTATTTT.

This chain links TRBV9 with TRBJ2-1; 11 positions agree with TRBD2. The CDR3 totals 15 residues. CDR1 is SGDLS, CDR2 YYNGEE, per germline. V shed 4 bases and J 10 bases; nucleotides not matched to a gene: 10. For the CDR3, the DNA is TGTGCCAGCAGCTCCCTTAGCGGGGGGGCTCAAGAGCAGTTCTTC. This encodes CASSSLSGGAQEQFF.

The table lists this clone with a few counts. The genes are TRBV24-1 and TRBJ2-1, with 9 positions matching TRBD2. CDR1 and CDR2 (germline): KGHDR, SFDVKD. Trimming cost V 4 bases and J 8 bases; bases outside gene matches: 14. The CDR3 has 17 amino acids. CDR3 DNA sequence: TGTGCCACCAGTGACTCCTCTCTCGCGGGGGGGCTTGATGAGCAGTTCTTC. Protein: CATSDSSLAGGLDEQFF.

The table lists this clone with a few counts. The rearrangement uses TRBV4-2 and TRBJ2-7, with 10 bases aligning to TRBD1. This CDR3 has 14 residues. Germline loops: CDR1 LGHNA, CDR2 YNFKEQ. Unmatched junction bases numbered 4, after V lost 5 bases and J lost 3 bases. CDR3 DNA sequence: TGTGCCAGCAGCTCCGGGACAGGGGACTACGAGCAGTACTTC. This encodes CASSSGTGDYEQYF.

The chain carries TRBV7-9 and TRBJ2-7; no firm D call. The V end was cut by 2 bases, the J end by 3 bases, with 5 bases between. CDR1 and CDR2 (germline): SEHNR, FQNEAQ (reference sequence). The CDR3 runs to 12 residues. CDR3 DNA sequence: TGTGCCAGCAGCTTAATTATCTACGAGCAGTACTTC. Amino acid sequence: CASSLIIYEQYF.